This T cell receptor beta chain was captured by sequencing in a study of blood T cell repertoires in COVID-19. As handled by the study authors: The authors estimated nucleated cell counts from reference gene primer amplification. The table came from immunoSEQ multiplex PCR; TCRdb's copy has only in-frame clones and leaves some out. Clone size and the V and J calls come from that table; the DNA yielded D and trimming. The table shows about 96,000 clones, with about 88% occurring only once. This CDR3 is 13 amino acids long. Germline V CDR1 and CDR2: SGHKS, YYEKEE (reference sequence). V was shortened by 1 base and J by 11 bases, with 10 bases between the two germline ends.

Sequenced material: peripheral blood. This sequence was found in a woman in her sixties with acute or convalescent COVID-19. This rearrangement joins TRBV5-5 to TRBJ1-6; TRBD1 is a possible D gene (5 bases). CDR3 protein: CASSLSGRPPLHF. DNA for the CDR3: TGTGCCAGCAGCTTGTCAGGGCGGCCACCCCTCCACTTT.